This TCR beta chain was sequenced in a study of shared clonotypes between healthy human individuals. Assay: immunoSEQ multiplex PCR; the TCRdb copy retains only in-frame clones and omits some. The sample records 2 million to 2.5 million clones, roughly 94% being singletons. Study outcomes and limitations: Against clonotypes common to all four donors, non-shared ones had lower generation probabilities.

Concerning this clone itself: Its matching antigen is unknown.

Sequencing was performed on naive CD4+ T cells sorted from blood. Subset described: CD45RA+ positively selected. The receptor's source is a man aged 18 to 35 in good health.

The CDR3 reads CASSLQGTQETQYF. The DNA of the CDR3 is TGTGCCAGCAGCTTGCAGGGGACGCAAGAGACCCAGTACTTC. The rearrangement joins TRBV7-2 to TRBJ2-5; tentative D call: TRBD1 (6 bases). With 3 bases removed from V and 2 bases from J, the gap between germline ends came to 10 bases. Germline-derived CDR1 and CDR2 are SGHTA and FQGNSA. This CDR3 has 14 residues.